One sample yielded the 17 T cell receptor beta chains listed below, sequenced in a study of blood T cell repertoires in COVID-19. Some clones are missing from TCRdb's copy, which holds only in-frame ones; the method was immunoSEQ multiplex PCR. The data contain approximately 280,000 clones, around nine tenths of them singletons. What was sequenced was peripheral blood. All receptors derive from a young woman with COVID-19, enrolled during active disease.

The chain employs TRBV6-2 or TRBV6-3 and TRBJ2-7; a possible D gene is TRBD1 (5 bases). V lost 2 bases and J lost 2, with 7 bases in between. The CDR3 is made up of 13 amino acids. The germline CDR1 and CDR2 sequences are MNHEY and SVGEGT. The CDR3: CASSYTGTYEQYF. DNA of the CDR3: TGTGCCAGCAGTTACACAGGAACCTACGAGCAGTACTTC.

The J gene is TRBJ2-2, the V gene TRBV24-1; D perhaps matches TRBD2 (7 bases). Germline V lookup: CDR1 KGHDR, CDR2 SFDVKD. There are 15 residues in the CDR3. V lost 2 bases and J lost 7, with 13 bases in between. For the CDR3, the DNA is TGTGCCACCAGTGATTCACGGGGGGCCGACGGGGAGCTGTTTTTT. It encodes CATSDSRGADGELFF.

The J gene is TRBJ1-5, the V gene TRBV28, with 8 bases that match TRBD1. The V gene's germline CDR1 is MDHEN and CDR2 SYDVKM. The J segment lost 7 bases and the V segment lost 4 bases, leaving 6 bases of the junction unmatched. This CDR3 contains 14 residues. The CDR3 reads CASSSRQGNQPQHF. The DNA of the CDR3 is TGTGCCAGCAGTTCGAGACAGGGGAACCAGCCCCAGCATTTT.

This chain links TRBV24-1 with TRBJ2-5, with D maybe TRBD2 (5 bases). CDR3 length equals 16 residues. Per germline, CDR1 KGHDR and CDR2 SFDVKD. The V gene lost 5 bases and the J gene lost 2 bases, with 17 bases spanning the gap. CDR3: CATSVGEGVPQETQYF. CDR3 in DNA: TGTGCCACCAGTGTTGGCGAGGGAGTGCCTCAAGAGACCCAGTACTTC.

The chain uses TRBV6-1 and TRBJ2-5, with 11 positions matching TRBD1. Germline V gives CDR1 MNHNS, CDR2 SASEGT. The trim removed 1 base at V and 5 bases at J, leaving 3 bases unmatched. This CDR3 spans 15 amino acids. CDR3 protein: CASSEGTGGAETQYF. CDR3 DNA: TGTGCCAGCAGTGAAGGGACAGGGGGCGCGGAGACCCAGTACTTC.

The chain couples TRBV27 to TRBJ1-1; D might be TRBD1 (6 bases). Trimming pared 7 bases from V and 4 bases from J, leaving 16 bases between. The CDR3 length is 14 residues. Germline values: CDR1 MNHEY, CDR2 SMNVEV (reference sequence). CDR3 in amino acids: CASTQGGLFTEAFF. As DNA, the CDR3 is TGTGCCAGCACCCAAGGGGGTCTGTTCACTGAAGCTTTCTTT.

The J gene is TRBJ2-7, the V gene TRBV9; TRBD2 matches at 9 bases. Germline-derived CDR1 and CDR2 are SGDLS and YYNGEE. This CDR3 contains 15 residues. V lost 0 bases, J lost 5 bases, and 6 bases stayed unmatched. The CDR3: CASSVAAGGPHEQYF. CDR3 in DNA: TGTGCCAGCAGCGTAGCGGCGGGAGGGCCCCACGAGCAGTACTTC.

This chain connects TRBV21-1 to TRBJ1-2; the D call TRBD1 from the table was never checked on the DNA. TRBV21-1 is a pseudogene segment. The CDR3 is made up of 13 amino acids. The CDR3 loop is CASSLGRGHGYTF. DNA of the CDR3: TGTGCCAGCAGCCTCGGCAGGGGTCATGGCTACACCTTC.

The chain employs TRBV2 and TRBJ2-3; D perhaps matches TRBD2 (6 bases). Trimming took off 8 bases at V and 4 bases at J, with 13 bases between the two ends. Germline values: CDR1 SNHLY, CDR2 FYNNEI. The CDR3 sequence is 13 residues long. The CDR3 here is CASGEDGADTQYF. The CDR3 nucleotides are TGTGCCAGCGGGGAGGATGGGGCAGATACGCAGTATTTT.

The chain combines TRBV28 with TRBJ2-3; no firm D call. The germline V and J ends were trimmed by 10 bases and 2 bases, with 13 bases remaining between them. This CDR3 has 13 amino acids. CDR1 and CDR2 from the germline V gene are MDHEN and SYDVKM. CDR3 region: CATRGFNTDTQYF. In DNA form, the CDR3 reads TGTGCCACCCGAGGTTTCAACACAGATACGCAGTATTTT.

The chain couples TRBV11-2 to TRBJ2-1, with 12 bases identical to TRBD2. This CDR3 is 15 amino acids long. The V gene's germline CDR1 is SGHAT and CDR2 FQNNGV. Germline trimming cut 5 bases from V and 3 bases from J; bases unmatched to any gene: 2. CDR3 DNA sequence: TGTGCCAGCAGCAAACTAGCGGGGGGCTACAATGAGCAGTTCTTC. It specifies CASSKLAGGYNEQFF.

In this sample, this clone turned up once. The chain carries TRBV11-2 and TRBJ2-1, with D perhaps TRBD1 (5 bases). The CDR3 spans 14 residues. Germline V lookup: CDR1 SGHAT, CDR2 FQNNGV. V was trimmed by 5 bases and J by 1 base, leaving 9 bases between them. CDR3 in DNA: TGTGCCAGCAGCCCTCCAGGGTCCTACAATGAGCAGTTCTTC. Translation gives CASSPPGSYNEQFF.

The gene calls are TRBV24-1 and TRBJ2-2; the D gene is possibly TRBD2 (6 bases). V was shortened by 7 bases and J by 5 bases, with 13 bases between the two germline ends. From germline, CDR1 is KGHDR and CDR2 SFDVKD. CDR3 length equals 14 residues. For the CDR3, the DNA is TGTGCCACCAGGCCGAACGGGAGAACCGGGGAGCTGTTTTTT. Protein product: CATRPNGRTGELFF.

J is TRBJ1-1 and V is TRBV5-4; the D is unclear. V was cut by 4 bases and J by 3 bases, with 13 bases left in between. This CDR3 contains 14 residues. From germline, CDR1 is SGHNT and CDR2 YYREEE (reference sequence). CDR3 in amino acids: CASSLTGRDTEAFF. The CDR3 DNA reads TGTGCCAGCAGCCTAACGGGGAGAGACACTGAAGCTTTCTTT.

V usage is TRBV5-1 and J usage is TRBJ1-3; 7 bases are shared with TRBD1. V lost 0 bases and J lost 3; bases outside the gene matches: 3. CDR3 length equals 15 residues. The germline gives CDR1 SGHRS, CDR2 YFSETQ. This chain's CDR3 is CASSLVAGGGNTIYF. The CDR3 DNA reads as TGCGCCAGCAGCTTGGTAGCAGGGGGTGGAAACACCATATATTTT.

The V call is TRBV5-4, the J call TRBJ1-6; D uncertain. CDR1 SGHNT and CDR2 YYREEE come from the germline V gene (reference sequence). The CDR3 loop spans 15 amino acids. Trimming took 0 bases from V and 7 from J, leaving 11 bases between them. CDR3 loop: CASSLDRSDNSPLHF. In DNA form, the CDR3 reads TGTGCCAGCAGCTTGGATCGCAGCGACAATTCACCCCTCCACTTT.

V gene TRBV11-2 combines with J gene TRBJ2-3; 8 nucleotides align to TRBD2. The CDR3 extends over 18 amino acids. CDR1 and CDR2 from the germline V gene are SGHAT and FQNNGV. Unmatched junction bases numbered 18, after V lost 6 bases and J lost 4 bases. CDR3 coding DNA: TGTGCCAGCAGGCCAACCTCTTGGCGGGAGGAGGGCGCAGATACGCAGTATTTT. Translating it yields CASRPTSWREEGADTQYF.